This T cell receptor beta chain was obtained from a study of T-cell memory formation after mild COVID-19. Germline V gene data show CDR1 as MNHEY and CDR2 as SVGAGI. CDR3 size: 14 residues. V was pared by 2 bases and J by 4 bases, with 4 bases of the junction left unmatched. This clonotype was counted many times. Its antigen is still unknown. TCRalpha and TCRbeta libraries used 5'RACE with constant-segment primers and UMIs. Using its own MiXCR run on the 5' RACE reads, TCRdb lists one record per CDR3 protein. The table lists hundreds of thousands of distinct CDR3 sequences, approximately 14% of them singletons. Study-level points and caveats: Among clones peaking at day 37 in the second wave, SARS-CoV-2 specificity remained unconfirmed. Pre-infection memory held some responding clones, suggesting pre-existing cross-reactive T cells responded.

The sequenced sample consisted of PBMCs or a T cell subset sorted from them (not recorded which). This chain uses TRBV6-5 with TRBJ2-7; 8 positions match TRBD1. The sequence was collected from a man in his late teens or twenties who had mild COVID-19 (a few samples of this study predate the infection). Cell type and time point are not known. CDR3 nucleotide sequence: TGTGCCAGCAGTTACGGGCAGGGGGCTTACGAGCAGTACTTC. It yields the protein CASSYGQGAYEQYF.